A single T cell receptor (beta chain) is shown here with its context. Antigen unknown. The data belong to a study of T cell repertoires in cytomegalovirus infection. Study information: Signatures in public TCR beta sequences pointed to both CMV infection and matching HLA type. Study-level results: HLA-C-restricted CMV clonotypes gave the most frequent clonotype in two of eight donors.

Germline CDR1 reads SGHTA; CDR2 reads FQGNSA. The germline V and J ends were trimmed by 3 bases and 2 bases, with 11 bases remaining between them. This CDR3 comprises 14 residues. TCRdb fed the reads into MiXCR, producing one record per CDR3 protein. The sample holds roughly 760,000 distinct CDR3 sequences, about 40% seen once. The sequenced sample was PBMCs. The sequence came from a human donor in good health (CMV status not recorded). Some clones in this sample may be carry-over from other donors' samples. The gene calls are TRBV7-2 and TRBJ2-7, with no clear D. CDR3 loop: CASSFGPQTYEQYF. The CDR3, as DNA: TGTGCCAGCAGCTTCGGGCCCCAAACCTACGAGCAGTACTTC. The variable domain in full, with the rest retrieved from reference TRBV7-2 and TRBJ2-7, is GAGVSQSPSNKVTEKGKDVELRCDPISGHTALYWYRQSLGQGLEFLIYFQGNSAPDKSGLPSDRFSAERTGGSVSTLTIQRTQQEDSAVYLCASSFGPQTYEQYFGPGTRLTVT.